What follows are 29 T cell receptor beta chains derived from one specimen sequenced in a study of shared clonotypes between healthy human individuals. Naive CD8 cells lacked CD45RO and underwent positive selection for CCR7, leaving out terminally differentiated effector memory CD45RA+ cells. Clones were read by immunoSEQ multiplex PCR, and TCRdb kept only the in-frame ones, dropping some. Of around 2,000,000 clones listed, about 92% are singletons. The sample consisted of naive CD8+ T cells from PBMCs. The receptors shown here come from a man younger than 35 in good health. Some clones in this sample may be carry-over from other donors' samples.

This clone came up a few times. The rearrangement links TRBV7-9 to TRBJ1-1; D not resolved. Germline CDR1 is SEHNR and CDR2 is FQNEAQ (reference sequence). CDR3 length equals 13 residues. Trimming shortened V by 0 bases and J by 5 bases, and 7 bases separated the two germline ends. The CDR3 nucleotides are TGTGCCAGCAGCTTAGCGACGGAGACTGAAGCTTTCTTT. This codes for CASSLATETEAFF.

For this clone: One junction end disagrees with the germline gene, perhaps due to a read error. This CDR3 is CASTFGQGPYEQYF. The CDR3 region has the DNA TGTGCAAGCACTTTTGGACAGGGTCCCTACGAGCAGTACTTC. This rearrangement joins TRBV6-1 to TRBJ2-7, with 8 bases matching TRBD1. This CDR3 spans 14 amino acids. Germline V gene lookup returns CDR1 MNHNS and CDR2 SASEGT.

The rearrangement links TRBV27 to TRBJ2-7, with 9 bases matching TRBD1. J lost 2 bases, V lost 7 bases, and 9 bases had no gene match. The CDR3 covers 15 residues. The germline CDR1 and CDR2 sequences are MNHEY and SMNVEV (reference sequence). The CDR3 protein is CASTKRTGGPYEQYF. The CDR3 DNA follows: TGTGCCAGCACGAAAAGAACAGGGGGCCCCTACGAGCAGTACTTC.

The rearrangement uses TRBV11-1 and TRBJ1-6; no clear D gene. Germline lookup yields CDR1 SGHAT and CDR2 FQDESV (reference sequence). The CDR3 extends over 15 amino acids. V shed 4 bases and J shed 0 bases, with 7 bases lying between them. The chain's CDR3 is CASSYGSSYNSPLHF. The DNA of the CDR3 is TGTGCCAGCAGCTATGGAAGCTCCTATAATTCACCCCTCCACTTT. Looking up the rest from reference TRBV11-1 and TRBJ1-6 gives the full variable domain: EAEVAQSPRYKITEKSQAVAFWCDPISGHATLYWYRQILGQGPELLVQFQDESVVDDSQLPKDRFSAERLKGVDSTLKIQPAELGDSAMYLCASSYGSSYNSPLHFGNGTRLTVT.

Only one count was recorded for this clone. The CDR3 spells CASSSDTFLNTEAFF. The CDR3 bases are TGTGCCAGCAGTTCGGACACCTTCCTGAACACTGAAGCTTTCTTT. The chain links TRBV27 to TRBJ1-1, with TRBD1 as a possible D gene (5 bases). The germline gives CDR1 MNHEY, CDR2 SMNVEV (reference sequence). The CDR3 has 15 amino acids. V gave up 4 bases and J gave up 0 bases, with 12 bases separating them.

The chain employs TRBV7-9 and TRBJ2-1, with a weak D call TRBD2 (6 bases). Germline V gene data show CDR1 as SEHNR and CDR2 as FQNEAQ (reference sequence). This CDR3 region has 15 residues. Trimming pared 5 bases from V and 6 bases from J, leaving 17 bases between. CDR3 nucleotides: TGTGCCAGCAGCCCCGGACGGATGCGGGGCAATGAGCAGTTCTTC. It codes for CASSPGRMRGNEQFF.

This chain links TRBV27 with TRBJ1-4; no clear D. V gave up 3 bases and J gave up 7 bases, with 18 bases separating them. Germline loops: CDR1 MNHEY, CDR2 SMNVEV (reference sequence). The CDR3 runs to 16 residues. This CDR3 is CASSFSPPEFPEKLFF. CDR3 nucleotide sequence: TGTGCCAGCAGTTTTTCGCCTCCAGAGTTCCCTGAAAAACTGTTTTTT.

This clone was detected a few times. The rearrangement uses TRBV4-1 and TRBJ1-5; D is unresolved. The V and J ends lost 4 bases and 2 bases respectively, with 6 bases between them. Germline V gives CDR1 MGHRA, CDR2 YSYEKL. The CDR3 covers 13 residues. This chain's CDR3 is CASSPSGNQPQHF. CDR3 in DNA: TGCGCCAGCAGCCCGAGTGGCAATCAGCCCCAGCATTTT.

The V gene is TRBV27, the J gene TRBJ2-7; 8 bases agree with TRBD2. V shed 3 bases and J 3 bases; nucleotides not matched to a gene: 7. Germline loops: CDR1 MNHEY, CDR2 SMNVEV (reference sequence). The CDR3 has 15 amino acids. CDR3 sequence: CASSFTGLAGYEQYF. The CDR3 DNA reads as TGTGCCAGCAGTTTCACCGGACTAGCTGGCTACGAGCAGTACTTC.

The chain uses TRBV7-9 and TRBJ2-1; D is possibly TRBD1 (6 bases). The ends were cut back, 3 bases at V and 9 bases at J, with 12 bases in the middle. The CDR3 extends over 13 amino acids. CDR1 is SEHNR and CDR2 is FQNEAQ in the germline V gene (reference sequence). CDR3 amino acids: CASSFRTEGEQFF. CDR3 coding DNA: TGTGCCAGCAGCTTTCGGACAGAAGGTGAGCAGTTCTTC.

This chain connects TRBV28 to TRBJ1-2, with 7 bases lining up with TRBD1. This CDR3 has 13 amino acids. After removal of 3 bases from V and 8 bases from J, the junction contained 6 bases not matched to a gene. Germline V CDR1 and CDR2: MDHEN, SYDVKM. The CDR3 DNA reads TGTGCCAGCAGTTTGGGGCAGGGGGTCGGCTACACCTTC. Protein sequence: CASSLGQGVGYTF.

The rearrangement uses TRBV7-8 and TRBJ2-2; 10 positions agree with TRBD2. CDR1 and CDR2 from the germline V gene are SGHVS and FQNEAQ. V was clipped by 1 base and J by 5 bases; unmatched bases: 4. CDR3 length: 16 amino acids. The CDR3 DNA reads as TGTGCCAGCAGCTTAGAACTAGCGGGATTTACCGGGGAGCTGTTTTTT. It specifies CASSLELAGFTGELFF.

The sample holds one count of this clone. V gene TRBV7-9 combines with J gene TRBJ2-1; 9 nucleotides align to TRBD2. In germline, CDR1 is SEHNR, CDR2 FQNEAQ (reference sequence). The CDR3 covers 16 residues. V shed 2 bases and J 9 bases; nucleotides not matched to a gene: 11. The CDR3 DNA is TGTGCCAGCAGCTTACATCCGGCGGGAGGGAGGGGTGAGCAGTTCTTC. Translated: CASSLHPAGGRGEQFF.

The J gene is TRBJ2-1, the V gene TRBV27; D is possibly TRBD2 (5 bases). The V and J ends lost 1 base and 2 bases respectively, with 15 bases between them. The CDR3 length is 17 residues. CDR1 and CDR2 from the germline V gene are MNHEY and SMNVEV (reference sequence). DNA of the CDR3: TGTGCCAGCAGTTTATTGGCCCCCAGCGGAACCTACAATGAGCAGTTCTTC. Translation: CASSLLAPSGTYNEQFF.

The chain uses TRBV6-5 and TRBJ1-3, with D perhaps TRBD1 (5 bases). This CDR3 is 13 amino acids long. V was shortened by 6 bases and J by 8 bases, with 14 bases between the two germline ends. CDR1 is MNHEY and CDR2 is SVGAGI in the germline V gene. Written as DNA, the CDR3 is TGTGCCAGCAGCCGGGGCCTCTTGGACACCATATATTTT. Translating gives CASSRGLLDTIYF.

The V gene is TRBV7-8, the J gene TRBJ1-5; D unclear. Per the germline V gene, CDR1 is SGHVS and CDR2 is FQNEAQ. Trimming cost V 2 bases and J 1 base, with 9 bases left between them. The CDR3 is 15 residues long. CDR3: CASSLRASSNQPQHF. CDR3 bases: TGTGCCAGCAGCTTACGGGCCTCAAGCAATCAGCCCCAGCATTTT. Full variable domain (outside the CDR3, taken from reference TRBV7-8 and TRBJ1-5): GAGVSQSPRYKVAKRGQDVALRCDPISGHVSLFWYQQALGQGPEFLTYFQNEAQLDKSGLPSDRFFAERPEGSVSTLKIQRTQQEDSAVYLCASSLRASSNQPQHFGDGTRLSIL.

V is TRBV9 and J is TRBJ2-2, with D tentatively TRBD2 (5 bases). The V gene's germline CDR1 is SGDLS and CDR2 YYNGEE. V was cut by 3 bases and J by 1 base, with 10 bases left in between. CDR3 length: 15 residues. CDR3 amino acids: CASSGGAVNTGELFF. CDR3 coding DNA: TGTGCCAGCAGCGGCGGAGCGGTGAACACCGGGGAGCTGTTTTTT.

The rearrangement links TRBV6-1 to TRBJ1-2, with D unresolved. The CDR3 has 16 amino acids. Germline loops: CDR1 MNHNS, CDR2 SASEGT. Trimming shortened V by 4 bases and J by 1 base, and 16 bases separated the two germline ends. CDR3 sequence: CASSVTEALINYGYTF. CDR3 DNA: TGTGCCAGCAGTGTGACGGAGGCTTTGATTAACTATGGCTACACCTTC.

The V and J genes are TRBV5-1 and TRBJ2-7; D possibly corresponds to TRBD2 (6 bases). This CDR3 spans 12 amino acids. Trimming shortened V by 1 base and J by 5 bases, and 7 bases separated the two germline ends. Germline CDR1 reads SGHRS; CDR2 reads YFSETQ. This chain's CDR3 is CASSLSGDEQYF. CDR3 sequence (DNA): TGCGCCAGCAGCTTGTCGGGAGACGAGCAGTACTTC.

V gene TRBV28 combines with J gene TRBJ2-2; weak D call: TRBD2 (5 bases). The CDR3 covers 16 residues. From germline, CDR1 is MDHEN and CDR2 SYDVKM. V was trimmed by 5 bases and J by 6 bases, leaving 19 bases between them. Written as DNA, the CDR3 is TGTGCCAGCAGTCCGAACGGGATTCGCCGCTCCGGGGAGCTGTTTTTT. Its protein is CASSPNGIRRSGELFF.

This clone has just one count. V gene TRBV2 combines with J gene TRBJ1-5; D unclear. CDR1 and CDR2 (germline): SNHLY, FYNNEI. The CDR3 contains 14 residues. Trimming took off 2 bases at V and 2 bases at J, with 7 bases between the two ends. The CDR3 DNA is TGTGCCAGCAGTGAATGGGAGGGCAATCAGCCCCAGCATTTT. Its translation: CASSEWEGNQPQHF.

This clone was seen once. CDR3 loop: CASSLGEIYNEQFF. Written as DNA, the CDR3 is TGTGCCAGCAGTTTAGGGGAGATTTACAATGAGCAGTTCTTC. This rearrangement joins TRBV27 to TRBJ2-1, with a weak D call TRBD2 (5 bases). This CDR3 contains 14 residues. V lost 2 bases and J 4 bases, leaving 9 bases between the germline ends. Germline CDR1 reads MNHEY; CDR2 reads SMNVEV (reference sequence).

This chain uses TRBV29-1 with TRBJ2-3; D may match TRBD1 or TRBD2 (5 bases each). Germline values: CDR1 SQVTM, CDR2 ANQGSEA. V was shortened by 3 bases and J by 0 bases, with 13 bases between the two germline ends. The CDR3 contains 15 residues. CDR3: CSVDGWDGSTDTQYF. The CDR3 DNA is TGCAGCGTTGACGGCTGGGACGGTAGCACAGATACGCAGTATTTT.

With respect to this clone: This sample includes further DNA sequences coding for the same CDR3. This chain connects TRBV2 to TRBJ2-1; D might be TRBD2 (5 bases). The V gene's germline CDR1 is SNHLY and CDR2 FYNNEI. This CDR3 has 15 amino acids. Trimming stripped 1 base from V and 0 bases from J, with 7 bases between. Here the CDR3 reads CASSEGAVSYNEQFF. CDR3 nucleotides: TGTGCCAGCAGTGAAGGAGCGGTCTCCTACAATGAGCAGTTCTTC.

The chain joins TRBV13 to TRBJ1-5, with D unclear. Germline V gives CDR1 PRHDT, CDR2 FYEKMQ (reference sequence). The CDR3 covers 13 residues. V was trimmed by 5 bases and J by 7 bases, leaving 12 bases between them. This CDR3 is CASSQYEGQPQHF. CDR3 DNA sequence: TGTGCCAGCAGCCAATATGAGGGACAGCCCCAGCATTTT.

CDR3 residues: CASSIGSSNEQYF. The CDR3 coding sequence is TGTGCCAGTAGTATAGGTAGCTCTAACGAGCAGTACTTC. The gene calls are TRBV19 and TRBJ2-7, with D hard to call. Germline CDR1 is LNHDA and CDR2 is SQIVND (reference sequence). Between the trimmed V and J ends, which lost 1 base and 5 bases, there was a span of 9 bases. The CDR3 extends over 13 amino acids.

This chain links TRBV6-5 with TRBJ2-2, with 7 nucleotides matching TRBD2. Germline CDR1 is MNHEY and CDR2 is SVGAGI. CDR3 size: 16 residues. J gave up 0 bases and V 3 bases, and 4 bases lay outside the gene matches. The CDR3 bases are TGTGCCAGCAGTTATTTTGGACTAGCGAACACCGGGGAGCTGTTTTTT. Its translation is CASSYFGLANTGELFF.

A single count supports this clone. Here the CDR3 reads CASSLEGRGYEDNEQFF. The CDR3 nucleotides read TGCGCCAGCAGCTTGGAAGGCCGGGGCTATGAGGACAATGAGCAGTTCTTC. The chain couples TRBV5-1 to TRBJ2-1; D might be TRBD1 or TRBD2, each matching 5 bases. V was trimmed by 0 bases and J by 5 bases, leaving 18 bases between them. The CDR3 sequence is 17 residues long. Germline V gene lookup returns CDR1 SGHRS and CDR2 YFSETQ.

The V call is TRBV7-7, the J call TRBJ2-1, with 7 bases matching TRBD2. The V gene end was trimmed by 4 bases and the J gene end by 9 bases; junction bases not matched to a gene: 0. The CDR3 loop spans 11 amino acids. Per the germline V gene, CDR1 is SSHAT and CDR2 is FNYEAQ (reference sequence). The CDR3 loop reads CASSSGGEQFF. In DNA, the CDR3 is TGTGCCAGCAGCTCGGGGGGTGAGCAGTTCTTC.